This T cell receptor beta chain was observed in a study of OX40 agonist ivuxolimab in advanced cancers. Study-level background: Melanoma, hepatocellular carcinoma, head and neck or renal cell cancer occurred in dose-escalation patients. The dose-escalation cohort was roughly 83% male, with a mean age of about 60 years, ranging about 23 to 90.

Trimming pared 3 bases from V and 6 bases from J, leaving 7 bases between. This CDR3 spans 11 amino acids. The V gene's germline CDR1 is SGHDT and CDR2 YYEEEE. Measured with immunoSEQ multiplex PCR; TCRdb has only the in-frame clones, and not every one. The table has tens of thousands of clones, 85% to 95% seen once. The chain couples TRBV5-6 to TRBJ2-7; D gene uncertain. The input for sequencing was CD4+ or CD8+ T cells sorted from blood, taken in a trial of the OX40 agonist ivuxolimab. The receptor was isolated from an adult with an advanced solid tumor such as melanoma, head and neck, liver or kidney cancer. This chain's CDR3 is CASSSGPEQYF. The CDR3 DNA sequence: TGTGCCAGCAGCTCAGGACCCGAGCAGTACTTC.